Listed here are 24 T cell receptor beta chains from one sample, sequenced in a study of CD8+ T cells in alopecia areata. Indicated treatment: oral pan-JAK inhibitor, 5-10 mg twice daily. Following RNA extraction, reverse transcription yielded cDNA that acted as the sequencing template. Measured with immunoSEQ multiplex PCR; TCRdb has only the in-frame clones, and not every one. The sample lists around 180,000 clones; about three fifths were seen once. The source material was CD4+ T cells sorted from blood, sampled at week 24, from a patient treated with tofacitinib. All receptors come from a human donor with alopecia areata.

This clone was recorded only once. The chain combines TRBV6-5 with TRBJ1-2; D ambiguous. The V end lost 3 bases, the J end lost 8 bases, and 10 bases lay between the germline ends. This CDR3 region has 12 residues. The germline CDR1 and CDR2 sequences are MNHEY and SVGAGI. CDR3 in amino acids: CASSYRGIGYTF. In DNA form, the CDR3 reads TGTGCCAGCAGTTATAGAGGGATAGGCTACACCTTC.

The V gene is TRBV30, the J gene TRBJ2-7, with D unresolved. CDR3 length: 13 residues. CDR1 and CDR2 (germline): GTSNPN, SVGIG (reference sequence). CDR3 in amino acids: CAQANKSSYEQYF. The CDR3 bases are TGTGCTCAAGCAAATAAGAGCTCCTACGAGCAGTACTTC.

The gene calls are TRBV7-9 and TRBJ2-7; the D is unclear. Germline V lookup: CDR1 SEHNR, CDR2 FQNEAQ (reference sequence). The CDR3 runs 14 residues. V was pared by 1 base and J by 6 bases, with 13 bases between. The CDR3 sequence is CASSLDRRVSEQYF. CDR3 DNA: TGTGCCAGCAGCTTAGATCGGCGAGTCTCCGAGCAGTACTTC. The variable domain in full, with the rest retrieved from reference TRBV7-9 and TRBJ2-7, is DTGVSQNPRHKITKRGQNVTFRCDPISEHNRLYWYRQTLGQGPEFLTYFQNEAQLEKSRLLSDRFSAERPKGSFSTLEIQRTEQGDSAMYLCASSLDRRVSEQYFGPGTRLTVT.

This clone was observed a handful of times. The genes are TRBV18 and TRBJ1-5; 9 bases agree with TRBD1. This CDR3 has 16 amino acids. V was pared by 0 bases and J by 2 bases, with 2 bases of the junction left unmatched. Germline V gene lookup returns CDR1 KGHSH and CDR2 LQKENI. In nucleotides, the CDR3 is TGTGCCAGCTCACCACCCGGGACAGGGCGCAATCAGCCCCAGCATTTT. It specifies CASSPPGTGRNQPQHF.

The chain combines TRBV9 with TRBJ2-3; 14 bases agree with TRBD2. CDR1 SGDLS and CDR2 YYNGEE come from the germline V gene. Unmatched junction bases numbered 13, after V lost 4 bases and J lost 6 bases. The length of the CDR3 is 18 residues. The CDR3 loop reads CASSLGTSGGWATDTQYF. The CDR3, as DNA: TGTGCCAGCAGCCTCGGGACTAGCGGGGGTTGGGCTACGGATACGCAGTATTTT.

The chain is built from TRBV6-6 and TRBJ1-1; D not resolved. Per the germline V gene, CDR1 is MNHNY and CDR2 is SVGAGI (reference sequence). This CDR3 is built from 10 residues. Between the trimmed V and J ends, which lost 7 bases and 7 bases, there was a span of 7 bases. The CDR3 here is CASTDNEAFF. The CDR3 DNA is TGTGCCAGCACTGACAATGAAGCTTTCTTT.

As regards this clone: This same CDR3 is encoded by further DNA sequences in the sample. Here the CDR3 DNA reads TGTGCCTGGAGGGGAAGACAGGGTGAGACCCAGTACTTC. Amino acids: CAWRGRQGETQYF. The chain links TRBV30 to TRBJ2-5; 7 positions match TRBD1. The germline V gene has CDR1 GTSNPN and CDR2 SVGIG (reference sequence). CDR3 length: 13 amino acids. V lost 3 bases and J lost 5; bases outside the gene matches: 6.

This clone was counted only a few times. J is TRBJ2-1 and V is TRBV7-3; the D is unclear. The CDR3 spans 13 residues. Germline V gives CDR1 SGHTA, CDR2 FQGTGA. Deletions cut 0 bases from V and 5 bases from J, with 5 bases between. The CDR3 nucleotides read TGTGCCAGCAGCTTAACAGCTAACAATGAGCAGTTCTTC. It translates to CASSLTANNEQFF.

The V call is TRBV30, the J call TRBJ1-1; D gene uncertain. Germline V CDR1 and CDR2: GTSNPN, SVGIG (reference sequence). Between the trimmed V and J ends, which lost 7 bases and 3 bases, there was a span of 9 bases. The CDR3 covers 11 residues. The CDR3 DNA reads TGTGCCTCCCGAGCGGACACTGAAGCTTTCTTT. This sequence encodes CASRADTEAFF.

The V call is TRBV6-5, the J call TRBJ1-6, with a tentative D call TRBD1 (5 bases). Trimming cost V 4 bases and J 7 bases, with 14 bases left between them. Per the germline V gene, CDR1 is MNHEY and CDR2 is SVGAGI. This CDR3 has 15 amino acids. The CDR3 DNA sequence: TGTGCCAGCAGTTCAACAGGCCTAGGGAATTCACCCCTCCACTTT. This codes for CASSSTGLGNSPLHF.

The rearrangement uses TRBV29-1 and TRBJ2-5; 11 bases are a match to TRBD1. In germline, CDR1 is SQVTM, CDR2 ANQGSEA. This CDR3 has 17 residues. The V segment lost 3 bases and the J segment 5 bases; nucleotides outside the gene matches: 14. The CDR3 loop is CSVELDLADRGLETQYF. In DNA form, the CDR3 reads TGCAGCGTTGAGTTAGATCTGGCGGACAGGGGGCTTGAGACCCAGTACTTC. Complete variable domain (other parts from reference TRBV29-1 and TRBJ2-5): SAVISQKPSRDICQRGTSLTIQCQVDSQVTMMFWYRQQPGQSLTLIATANQGSEATYESGFVIDKFPISRPNLTFSTLTVSNMSPEDSSIYLCSVELDLADRGLETQYFGPGTRLLVL.

The CDR3 spells CASSMKGEQYF. DNA for the CDR3: TGTGCCAGCAGCATGAAGGGGGAGCAGTACTTC. This chain connects TRBV21-1 to TRBJ2-7; TRBD1 was called by the table and not checked on the DNA. TRBV21-1 is termed a pseudogene. This CDR3 is 11 amino acids long.

This clone was seen only a few times. The chain is built from TRBV27 and TRBJ1-5, with 7 nucleotides matching TRBD1. The CDR3 is 14 amino acids. Germline CDR1 reads MNHEY; CDR2 reads SMNVEV (reference sequence). V shed 7 bases, J shed 5 bases, and the junction held 8 bases outside the gene matches. CDR3 DNA: TGTGCCAGCAATAACAGGGGAAGAGATCAGCCCCAGCATTTT. Translation: CASNNRGRDQPQHF.

Note on this clone: The sample has other DNA sequences that encode this CDR3 too. V is TRBV30 and J is TRBJ2-7; the D call may be TRBD1 or TRBD2 (5 bases each). The germline V and J ends were trimmed by 2 bases and 2 bases, with 7 bases remaining between them. The CDR3 contains 12 residues. Germline V gene sequence: CDR1 GTSNPN, CDR2 SVGIG (reference sequence). The CDR3 region is CAWSTGPYEQYF. CDR3 in DNA: TGTGCCTGGAGTACGGGACCCTACGAGCAGTACTTC.

The chain is built from TRBV7-6 and TRBJ1-2, with D unresolved. The CDR3 consists of 13 residues. V was clipped by 1 base and J by 7 bases, with 10 bases between them. CDR1 SGHVS and CDR2 FNYEAQ come from the germline V gene. The CDR3 loop is CASSLVRDGGYTF. Written as DNA, the CDR3 is TGTGCCAGCAGCTTAGTTAGGGATGGTGGCTACACCTTC. The full variable domain, in which reference TRBV7-6 and TRBJ1-2 provide the parts outside the CDR3, is GAGVSQSPRYKVTKRGQDVALRCDPISGHVSLYWYRQALGQGPEFLTYFNYEAQQDKSGLPNDRFSAERPEGSISTLTIQRTEQRDSAMYRCASSLVRDGGYTFGSGTRLTVV.

The chain carries TRBV19 and TRBJ1-5; D call uncertain. Deletions cut 0 bases from V and 1 base from J, with 13 bases between. Germline V gene lookup returns CDR1 LNHDA and CDR2 SQIVND (reference sequence). This CDR3 is built from 17 residues. The CDR3: CASSIDKVRGSNQPQHF. As DNA, the CDR3 is TGTGCCAGTAGTATAGATAAGGTTCGGGGAAGCAATCAGCCCCAGCATTTT.

This clone has only one observation. Other nucleotide sequences from this sample produce the same CDR3. This chain links TRBV7-2 with TRBJ2-3; no reliable D call. CDR1 is SGHTA, CDR2 FQGNSA, per germline. The CDR3 is 12 residues long. Deletions cut 5 bases from V and 0 bases from J, with 3 bases between. The chain's CDR3 is CASSASTDTQYF. DNA of the CDR3: TGTGCCAGCAGCGCTAGCACAGATACGCAGTATTTT.

The CDR3 here is CASSVTQGSGNTIYF. CDR3 bases: TGTGCCAGCAGCGTCACACAGGGCTCTGGAAACACCATATATTTT. The rearrangement links TRBV9 to TRBJ1-3; perhaps TRBD1 as D (6 bases). CDR3 size: 15 residues. Germline V gene data show CDR1 as SGDLS and CDR2 as YYNGEE. V lost 2 bases, J lost 0 bases, and 9 bases lay in between.

This clone was counted a few times. This chain uses TRBV29-1 with TRBJ1-1; weak D call: TRBD1 (5 bases). Germline V gene lookup returns CDR1 SQVTM and CDR2 ANQGSEA. V was pared by 1 base and J by 4 bases, with 10 bases between. The CDR3 totals 13 residues. CDR3 DNA sequence: TGCAGCGTTGAAGGCAGGGTCGGCACTGAAGCTTTCTTT. Translating gives CSVEGRVGTEAFF.

The chain links TRBV11-2 to TRBJ2-7; D is unresolved. Germline-derived CDR1 and CDR2 are SGHAT and FQNNGV. This CDR3 has 13 amino acids. V lost 3 bases and J lost 4, with 10 bases in between. Here the CDR3 reads CASSFVASYEQYF. The DNA of the CDR3 is TGTGCCAGCAGCTTTGTGGCCTCTTACGAGCAGTACTTC.

This rearrangement joins TRBV2 to TRBJ1-5; no clear D gene. Germline V lookup: CDR1 SNHLY, CDR2 FYNNEI. The CDR3 loop spans 12 amino acids. Trimming pared 6 bases from V and 3 bases from J, leaving 6 bases between. CDR3 DNA sequence: TGTGCCAGCAGGGACTACAATCAGCCCCAGCATTTT. It translates to CASRDYNQPQHF.

This chain joins TRBV25-1 and TRBJ2-7; D call uncertain. The germline gives CDR1 MGHDK, CDR2 SYGVNS. Trimming left V 5 bases short and J 2 bases short, with 10 bases between. CDR3 size: 13 residues. CDR3 in DNA: TGTGCCAGCAGTCGGGCTGGAACCTACGAGCAGTACTTC. Encoded protein: CASSRAGTYEQYF.

This clone was seen only a few times. The rearrangement uses TRBV29-1 and TRBJ2-7; TRBD2 might be the D (6 bases). Trimming took off 6 bases at V and 1 base at J, with 10 bases between the two ends. The CDR3 sequence is 12 residues long. Germline-derived CDR1 and CDR2 are SQVTM and ANQGSEA. The CDR3 DNA reads TGCAGCGTGGGGACTGAATCCTACGAGCAGTACTTC. As protein: CSVGTESYEQYF.

The rearrangement links TRBV15 to TRBJ2-7; the match to TRBD1 covers 8 bases. This CDR3 is built from 15 residues. Per the germline V gene, CDR1 is LNHNV and CDR2 is YYDKDF (reference sequence). Unmatched junction bases numbered 9, after V lost 2 bases and J lost 6 bases. The CDR3 DNA follows: TGTGCCACCAGCAGAACTACCGGGACAGGTGGCGAGCAGTACTTC. It translates to CATSRTTGTGGEQYF.